The 21 T cell receptor beta chains listed next were all sequenced from one sample in a study of identical twins (dated by TCRdb to about 2016). The library was prepared using 5' RACE. Sequenced on an Illumina HiSeq 2000. The public reads were quality trimmed at Q25 with fastp and then assembled into clones with MiXCR by TCRdb, keeping productive beta chains. A single entry per CDR3 protein holds the most common genes and DNA from its merged rows. The sample yields a few hundred thousand distinct CDR3 sequences; less than 20% were counted once. The top ten hold 9.5% to 15% of the sample. Sequenced sample: naive T cells sorted from blood. The label giving this sample's cell subset or site can be read as: cells isolated with a human naive T-cell isolation kit. These receptors all stem from a man in his forties or fifties in good health.

This clonotype was counted between two and nine times. CDR3 nucleotide sequence: TGCGCCAGCAGCCAAGAGTTTAGTGGGTCCGGGGAGCTGTTTTTT. Encoded protein: CASSQEFSGSGELFF. The rearrangement links TRBV4-3 to TRBJ2-2, with D unclear. Germline loops: CDR1 LGHNA, CDR2 YSLEER. V lost 0 bases and J lost 6, with 11 bases in between. This CDR3 is built from 15 residues.

The sample holds many counts of this clonotype. An end of the junction differs from the germline gene, which may be a read error. The chain combines TRBV7-9 with TRBJ2-5, with D unclear. CDR1 and CDR2 (germline): SEHNR, FQNEAQ (reference sequence). CDR3 size: 11 residues. CDR3 in DNA: TGCGCCAGCAGCTACCAAGAGACCCAGTACTTC. This translates into CASSYQETQYF.

In this sample, this clonotype turned up many times. This sequence joins TRBV5-1 and TRBJ2-3, with 8 bases matching TRBD1. The germline V gene encodes CDR1 SGHRS and CDR2 YFSETQ. The CDR3 totals 13 residues. The V and J ends lost 5 bases and 1 base, in that order; junction bases with no gene match: 0. CDR3 sequence reads: CASRGQGTDTQYF. CDR3 nucleotide sequence: TGCGCCAGCAGGGGACAGGGCACAGATACGCAGTATTTT.

This clonotype was observed a few times. V and J are TRBV20-1 and TRBJ2-1; D uncertain. The CDR3 spans 12 residues. The germline V gene has CDR1 DFQATT and CDR2 SNEGSKA (reference sequence). The CDR3 spells CSLSEGWNEQFF. The CDR3 DNA reads TGCTCCCTGTCAGAAGGGTGGAATGAGCAGTTCTTC.

This clonotype was detected many times. The chain combines TRBV5-1 with TRBJ2-7, with D uncertain. V lost 0 bases and J 0 bases, leaving 7 bases between the germline ends. From germline, CDR1 is SGHRS and CDR2 YFSETQ. This CDR3 spans 14 amino acids. CDR3 sequence (DNA): TGCGCCAGCAGCTTGGATGAAGGCTCCTACGAGCAGTACTTC. Amino acids: CASSLDEGSYEQYF. Filled out from reference TRBV5-1 and TRBJ2-7, the complete variable domain reads KAGVTQTPRYLIKTRGQQVTLSCSPISGHRSVSWYQQTPGQGLQFLFEYFSETQRNKGNFPGRFSGRQFSNSRSEMNVSTLELGDSALYLCASSLDEGSYEQYFGPGTRLTVT.

The sample holds a few counts of this clonotype. Here the CDR3 DNA reads TGTGCCAGCAGTGAACGGACTAGCGGGGGGTCAGAGACCCAGTACTTC. Residues: CASSERTSGGSETQYF. This chain joins TRBV6-1 and TRBJ2-5, with 14 bases fitting TRBD2. Germline lookup yields CDR1 MNHNS and CDR2 SASEGT. V was pared by 2 bases and J by 4 bases, with 3 bases of the junction left unmatched. CDR3 length: 16 residues.

This chain uses TRBV15 with TRBJ2-1, with TRBD1 identical over 9 bases. CDR1 and CDR2 (germline): LNHNV, YYDKDF (reference sequence). The CDR3 is 13 amino acids. Trimming cost V 3 bases and J 6 bases; bases outside gene matches: 0. This CDR3 reads CATSRTGGNEQFF. The CDR3 nucleotides read TGTGCCACCAGCAGGACAGGGGGCAATGAGCAGTTCTTC.

In its sample, this clonotype was seen a few times. The rearrangement joins TRBV29-1 to TRBJ2-7; D unresolved. Trimming shortened V by 0 bases and J by 2 bases, and 8 bases separated the two germline ends. CDR3 length equals 13 residues. The germline CDR1 and CDR2 sequences are SQVTM and ANQGSEA. The CDR3 sequence is CSVEDLETYEQYF. The DNA of the CDR3 is TGCAGCGTTGAAGATCTGGAAACCTACGAGCAGTACTTC.

Here the CDR3 reads CASSFDVTGELFF. CDR3 coding DNA: TGTGCCAGCAGCTTTGACGTCACCGGGGAGCTGTTTTTT. This sequence joins TRBV5-4 and TRBJ2-2; D gene uncertain. With 2 bases removed from V and 4 bases from J, the gap between germline ends came to 6 bases. CDR3 size: 13 residues. Germline V CDR1 and CDR2: SGHNT, YYREEE (reference sequence).

This clonotype was detected many times. The rearrangement joins TRBV7-2 to TRBJ1-2; 9 nucleotides line up with TRBD1. V was clipped by 0 bases and J by 7 bases; unmatched bases: 6. Germline CDR1 SGHTA, CDR2 FQGNSA. The length of the CDR3 is 15 residues. As DNA, the CDR3 is TGTGCCAGCAGCTTAGCCACAGGGGGCGTTTTTGGCTACACCTTC. Protein sequence: CASSLATGGVFGYTF.

This clonotype was recorded a few times. The J gene is TRBJ2-3, the V gene TRBV4-3, with D possibly TRBD1 on 5 matching bases. V gave up 0 bases and J gave up 0 bases, with 10 bases separating them. The length of the CDR3 is 16 residues. From germline, CDR1 is LGHNA and CDR2 YSLEER. Here the CDR3 DNA reads TGCGCCAGCAGCCAAGATTGGGGCATGAGCACAGATACGCAGTATTTT. It encodes CASSQDWGMSTDTQYF.

V gene TRBV20-1 combines with J gene TRBJ1-5; 7 nucleotides align to TRBD1. The V segment lost 1 base and the J segment 3 bases; nucleotides outside the gene matches: 12. Germline loops: CDR1 DFQATT, CDR2 SNEGSKA (reference sequence). The CDR3 has 17 residues. CDR3 nucleotide sequence: TGCAGTGCTAGAGGGTTCCCAGACAGGGCGGTCAATCAGCCCCAGCATTTT. Residues: CSARGFPDRAVNQPQHF.

In DNA form, the CDR3 reads TGCAGTGCTGTCAGCGGACCGGCGGGCTACGAGCAGTACTTC. It codes for CSAVSGPAGYEQYF. The chain has TRBV20-1 and TRBJ2-7; a weak D match, TRBD2 (5 bases). CDR3 size: 14 residues. In germline, CDR1 is DFQATT, CDR2 SNEGSKA (reference sequence). Between the trimmed V and J ends, which lost 5 bases and 3 bases, there was a span of 17 bases.

V and J are TRBV27 and TRBJ2-1, with 7 bases identical to TRBD1. CDR1 MNHEY and CDR2 SMNVEV come from the germline V gene (reference sequence). The V and J ends lost 6 bases and 3 bases, in that order; junction bases with no gene match: 5. This CDR3 contains 14 residues. CDR3: CASSRTGYYNEQFF. For the CDR3, the DNA is TGTGCCAGCAGCAGGACAGGTTACTACAATGAGCAGTTCTTC.

The rearrangement links TRBV6-1 to TRBJ2-7; 9 nucleotides line up with TRBD1. J gave up 8 bases and V 4 bases, and 9 bases lay outside the gene matches. This CDR3 contains 14 residues. Germline values: CDR1 MNHNS, CDR2 SASEGT. This CDR3 is CASSGTGARVKQYF. CDR3 bases: TGTGCCAGCAGTGGGACAGGGGCCCGAGTGAAGCAGTACTTC.

This rearrangement joins TRBV11-1 to TRBJ2-1, with TRBD2 identical over 7 bases. The CDR3 runs to 13 residues. Germline V gene data show CDR1 as SGHAT and CDR2 as FQDESV (reference sequence). J was trimmed by 6 bases and V by 8 bases; bases with no gene match: 7. CDR3 amino acids: CASVGRAGNEQFF. The CDR3 nucleotides are TGTGCCAGCGTGGGGAGGGCGGGCAATGAGCAGTTCTTC.

This clonotype was seen a handful of times. V is TRBV5-6 and J is TRBJ2-1; a possible D gene is TRBD1 (6 bases). CDR1 SGHDT and CDR2 YYEEEE come from the germline V gene. The V gene lost 1 base and the J gene lost 8 bases, with 10 bases spanning the gap. The CDR3 sequence is 13 residues long. This chain's CDR3 is CASSLQGLDEQFF. In DNA form, the CDR3 reads TGTGCCAGCAGCTTGCAGGGGTTGGATGAGCAGTTCTTC.

This clonotype was detected only a few times. The chain recombines TRBV7-9 with TRBJ2-4; the match to TRBD2 covers 11 bases. The CDR3 extends over 17 amino acids. The V gene end was trimmed by 3 bases and the J gene end by 3 bases; junction bases not matched to a gene: 7. Germline CDR1 reads SEHNR; CDR2 reads FQNEAQ (reference sequence). DNA of the CDR3: TGTGCCAGCAGCTTGACTAGCGGGACCCTCGGCAAAAACATTCAGTACTTC. Encoded protein: CASSLTSGTLGKNIQYF.

In its sample, this clonotype was seen a few times. The gene calls are TRBV7-2 and TRBJ2-7; D is undetermined. From germline, CDR1 is SGHTA and CDR2 FQGNSA. The CDR3 loop spans 14 amino acids. Trimming stripped 1 base from V and 5 bases from J, with 12 bases between. The CDR3 region is CASSLVAGTNEQYF. DNA for the CDR3: TGTGCCAGCAGCTTAGTTGCAGGAACCAACGAGCAGTACTTC.

This clonotype was recorded at least ten times. The chain uses TRBV6-5 and TRBJ2-7, with D perhaps TRBD2 (6 bases). Trimming pared 2 bases from V and 3 bases from J, leaving 11 bases between. Per the germline V gene, CDR1 is MNHEY and CDR2 is SVGAGI. The CDR3 is 14 amino acids. The CDR3 region has the DNA TGTGCCAGCAGTTACAGGGCGGGAAGCTACGAGCAGTACTTC. This gives the protein CASSYRAGSYEQYF.

This clonotype was counted between two and nine times. This CDR3 is CSAPQWGVAYEQYF. The CDR3 DNA reads TGCAGTGCCCCCCAATGGGGGGTAGCCTACGAGCAGTACTTC. The V call is TRBV20-1, the J call TRBJ2-7, with a possible D match to TRBD2 (6 bases). V was clipped by 6 bases and J by 2 bases, with 17 bases between them. This CDR3 has 14 amino acids. In germline, CDR1 is DFQATT, CDR2 SNEGSKA (reference sequence).